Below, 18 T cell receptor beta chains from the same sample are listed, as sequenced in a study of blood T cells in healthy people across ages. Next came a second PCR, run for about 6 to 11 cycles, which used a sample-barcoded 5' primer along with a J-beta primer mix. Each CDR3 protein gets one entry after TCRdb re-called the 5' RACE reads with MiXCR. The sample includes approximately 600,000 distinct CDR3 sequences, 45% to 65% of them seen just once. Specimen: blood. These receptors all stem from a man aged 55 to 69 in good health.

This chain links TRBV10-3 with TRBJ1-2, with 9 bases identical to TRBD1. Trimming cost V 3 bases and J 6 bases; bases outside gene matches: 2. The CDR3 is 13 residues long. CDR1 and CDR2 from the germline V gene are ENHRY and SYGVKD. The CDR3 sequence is CAISDGDRDGYTF. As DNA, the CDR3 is TGTGCCATCAGTGACGGGGACAGGGATGGCTACACCTTC.

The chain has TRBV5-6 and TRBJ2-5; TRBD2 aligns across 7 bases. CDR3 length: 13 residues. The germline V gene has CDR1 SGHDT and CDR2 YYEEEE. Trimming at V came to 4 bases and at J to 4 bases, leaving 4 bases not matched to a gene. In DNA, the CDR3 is TGTGCCAGCAGCCTCGAGCGGGGAGAGACCCAGTACTTC. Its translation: CASSLERGETQYF.

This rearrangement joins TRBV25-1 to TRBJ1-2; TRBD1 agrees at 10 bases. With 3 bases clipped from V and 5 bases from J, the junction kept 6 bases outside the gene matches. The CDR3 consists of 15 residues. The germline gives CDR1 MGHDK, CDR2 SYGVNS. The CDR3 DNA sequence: TGTGCCAGCAGTGATGCCGGGACAGGGGTTTATGGCTACACCTTC. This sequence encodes CASSDAGTGVYGYTF.

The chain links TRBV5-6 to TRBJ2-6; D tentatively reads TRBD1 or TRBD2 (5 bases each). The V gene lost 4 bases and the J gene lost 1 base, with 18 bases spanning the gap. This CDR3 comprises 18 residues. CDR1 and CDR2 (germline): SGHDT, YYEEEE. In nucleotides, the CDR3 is TGTGCCAGCAGCCCCCGAGGGGCAGGTGTGTCTGGGGCCAACGTCCTGACTTTC. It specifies CASSPRGAGVSGANVLTF.

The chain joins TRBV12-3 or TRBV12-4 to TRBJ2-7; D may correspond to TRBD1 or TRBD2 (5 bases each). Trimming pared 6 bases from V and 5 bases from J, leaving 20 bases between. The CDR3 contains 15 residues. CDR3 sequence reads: CASSQTGRGVNEQYF. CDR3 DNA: TGTGCCAGCAGCCAAACCGGCAGAGGGGTCAACGAGCAGTACTTC.

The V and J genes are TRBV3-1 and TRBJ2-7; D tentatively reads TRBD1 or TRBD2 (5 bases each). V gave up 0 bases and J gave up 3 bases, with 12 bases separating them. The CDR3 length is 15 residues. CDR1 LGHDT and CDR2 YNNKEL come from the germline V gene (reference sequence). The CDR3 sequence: CASSQDDRGRYEQYF. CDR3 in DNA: TGTGCCAGCAGCCAAGATGACCGGGGCCGCTACGAGCAGTACTTC.

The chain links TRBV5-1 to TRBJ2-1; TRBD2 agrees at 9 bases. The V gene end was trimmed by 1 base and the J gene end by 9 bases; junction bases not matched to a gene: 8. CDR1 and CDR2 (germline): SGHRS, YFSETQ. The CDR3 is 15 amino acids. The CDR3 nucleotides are TGCGCCAGCAGCTTGAATAGCGGGGGAATTGGTGAGCAGTTCTTC. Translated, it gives CASSLNSGGIGEQFF.

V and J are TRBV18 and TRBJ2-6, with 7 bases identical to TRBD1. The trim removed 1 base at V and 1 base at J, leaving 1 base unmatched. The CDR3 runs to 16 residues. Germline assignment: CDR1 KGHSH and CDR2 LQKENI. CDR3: CASSPQGASGANVLTF. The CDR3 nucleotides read TGTGCCAGCTCACCACAGGGGGCGTCTGGGGCCAACGTCCTGACTTTC.

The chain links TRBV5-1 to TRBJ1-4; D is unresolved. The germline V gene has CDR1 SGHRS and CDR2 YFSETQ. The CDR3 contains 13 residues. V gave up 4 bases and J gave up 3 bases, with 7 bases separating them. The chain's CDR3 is CASSPPSNEKLFF. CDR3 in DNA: TGCGCCAGCAGCCCACCTTCTAATGAAAAACTGTTTTTT.

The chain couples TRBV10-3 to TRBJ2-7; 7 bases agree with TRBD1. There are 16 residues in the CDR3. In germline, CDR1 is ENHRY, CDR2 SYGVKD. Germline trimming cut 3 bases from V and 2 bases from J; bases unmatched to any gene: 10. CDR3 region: CAISDPRTGSPYEQYF. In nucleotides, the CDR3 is TGTGCCATCAGTGACCCGAGGACAGGTTCCCCCTACGAGCAGTACTTC.

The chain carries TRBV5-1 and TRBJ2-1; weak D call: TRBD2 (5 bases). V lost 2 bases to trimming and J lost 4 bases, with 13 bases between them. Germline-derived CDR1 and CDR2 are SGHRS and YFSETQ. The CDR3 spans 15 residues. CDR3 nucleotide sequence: TGCGCCAGCAGCTTAGCTAGCCAGGCTTACAATGAGCAGTTCTTC. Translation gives CASSLASQAYNEQFF.

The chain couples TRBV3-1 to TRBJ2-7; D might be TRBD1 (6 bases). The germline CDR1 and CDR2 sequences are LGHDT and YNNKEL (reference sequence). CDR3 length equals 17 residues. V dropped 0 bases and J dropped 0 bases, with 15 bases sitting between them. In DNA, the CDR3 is TGTGCCAGCAGCCAAGATTTGGCAGGGGCCAGCTCCTACGAGCAGTACGTC. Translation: CASSQDLAGASSYEQYV.

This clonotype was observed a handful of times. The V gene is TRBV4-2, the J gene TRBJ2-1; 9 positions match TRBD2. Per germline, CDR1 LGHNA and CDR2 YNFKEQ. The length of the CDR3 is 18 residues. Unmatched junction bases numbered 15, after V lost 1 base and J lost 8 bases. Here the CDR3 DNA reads TGTGCCAGCAGCCAAGCTATTCGTGGCGGGGGGGCCACCCATGAGCAGTTCTTC. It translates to CASSQAIRGGGATHEQFF.

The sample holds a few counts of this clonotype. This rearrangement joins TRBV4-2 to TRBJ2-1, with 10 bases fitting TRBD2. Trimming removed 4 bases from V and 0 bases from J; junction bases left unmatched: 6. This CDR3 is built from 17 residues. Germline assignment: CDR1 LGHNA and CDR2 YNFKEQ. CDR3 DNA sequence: TGTGCCAGCAGCCGGGGTAGCGGGGGGAGCTCCTACAATGAGCAGTTCTTC. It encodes CASSRGSGGSSYNEQFF.

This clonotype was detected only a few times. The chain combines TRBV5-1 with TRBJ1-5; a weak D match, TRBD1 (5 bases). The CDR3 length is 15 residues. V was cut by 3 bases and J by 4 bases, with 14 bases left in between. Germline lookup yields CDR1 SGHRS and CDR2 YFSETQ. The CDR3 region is CASSSGVQPNQPQHF. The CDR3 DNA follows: TGCGCCAGCAGCTCGGGGGTCCAGCCAAATCAGCCCCAGCATTTT.

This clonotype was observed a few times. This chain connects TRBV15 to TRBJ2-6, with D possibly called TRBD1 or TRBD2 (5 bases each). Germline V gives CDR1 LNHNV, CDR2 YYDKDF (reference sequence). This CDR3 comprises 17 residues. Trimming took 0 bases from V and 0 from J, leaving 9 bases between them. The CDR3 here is CATSRDPGSSGANVLTF. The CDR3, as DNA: TGTGCCACCAGCAGAGATCCAGGGAGCTCTGGGGCCAACGTCCTGACTTTC.

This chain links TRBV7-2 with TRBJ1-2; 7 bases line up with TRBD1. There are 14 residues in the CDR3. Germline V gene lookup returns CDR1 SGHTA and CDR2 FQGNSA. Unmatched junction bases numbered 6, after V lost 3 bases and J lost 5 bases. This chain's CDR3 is CASSLGQTPYGYTF. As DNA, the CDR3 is TGTGCCAGCAGCTTGGGACAGACCCCATATGGCTACACCTTC.

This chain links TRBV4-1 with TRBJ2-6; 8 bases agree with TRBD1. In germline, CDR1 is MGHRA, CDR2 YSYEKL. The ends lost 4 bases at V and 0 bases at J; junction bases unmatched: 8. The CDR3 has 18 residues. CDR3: CASSRPGQVLSGANVLTF. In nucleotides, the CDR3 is TGCGCCAGCAGCCGTCCGGGACAGGTACTCTCTGGGGCCAACGTCCTGACTTTC.